These 14 T cell receptor beta chains share one sample of origin, sequenced in a study of T cell changes during pregnancy in multiple sclerosis. The table came from immunoSEQ multiplex PCR; TCRdb's copy has only in-frame clones and leaves some out. The repertoire consists of 45,000 to 70,000 clones, with roughly 90% occurring once and the leading ten covering about 3%. This specimen was peripheral blood, taken in the third trimester of pregnancy. The origin of the receptors is a female donor in good health, enrolled as a control in a pregnancy study.

This CDR3 reads CASSLPVSTEAFF. CDR3 bases: TGTGCCAGCAGCTTACCCGTGAGCACTGAAGCTTTCTTT. The rearrangement joins TRBV7-9 to TRBJ1-1; D is unresolved. Trimming cost V 2 bases and J 4 bases, with 8 bases left between them. The CDR3 has 13 residues. The V gene's germline CDR1 is SEHNR and CDR2 FQNEAQ (reference sequence).

This clone was seen just once. The gene calls are TRBV10-3 and TRBJ1-6; a weak D match, TRBD1 (6 bases). V was shortened by 3 bases and J by 5 bases, with 17 bases between the two germline ends. Germline CDR1 and CDR2: ENHRY and SYGVKD. The CDR3 consists of 17 residues. In DNA, the CDR3 is TGTGCCATCAGTGACGGGGGCCCAGGGAGGGATAATTCACCCCTCCACTTT. Its translation: CAISDGGPGRDNSPLHF.

The chain employs TRBV6-4 and TRBJ2-3; 8 bases agree with TRBD2. The ends lost 3 bases at V and 1 base at J; junction bases unmatched: 0. CDR1 and CDR2 (germline): MRHNA, SNTAGT. The CDR3 runs to 14 residues. CDR3 region: CASSERGGTDTQYF. CDR3 DNA sequence: TGTGCCAGCAGTGAGCGGGGGGGCACAGATACGCAGTATTTT.

CDR3 sequence: CASSLVMEETQYF. The CDR3 DNA reads as TGTGCCAGCAGTCTTGTGATGGAGGAGACCCAGTACTTC. This chain uses TRBV6-6 with TRBJ2-5; D unresolved. This CDR3 region has 13 residues. Germline loops: CDR1 MNHNY, CDR2 SVGAGI (reference sequence). V gave up 5 bases and J gave up 5 bases, with 12 bases separating them.

The chain carries TRBV19 and TRBJ2-5; a weak D match, TRBD2 (6 bases). V was pared by 4 bases and J by 1 base, with 13 bases between. The CDR3 extends over 15 amino acids. Germline V CDR1 and CDR2: LNHDA, SQIVND (reference sequence). As DNA, the CDR3 is TGTGCCAGTAGTAAAATTGGGACTTCCCAAGAGACCCAGTACTTC. Amino acids: CASSKIGTSQETQYF.

The V gene is TRBV29-1, the J gene TRBJ2-7; 10 bases are shared with TRBD1. J was trimmed by 5 bases and V by 6 bases; bases with no gene match: 13. The CDR3 contains 15 residues. Per the germline V gene, CDR1 is SQVTM and CDR2 is ANQGSEA. The chain's CDR3 is CSVIKNRDRGHEQYF. The CDR3 DNA reads TGCAGCGTCATAAAAAACCGGGACAGGGGTCACGAGCAGTACTTC.

The chain couples TRBV7-3 to TRBJ1-1; 7 bases fit TRBD1. CDR1 and CDR2 from the germline V gene are SGHTA and FQGTGA. Trimming removed 3 bases from V and 7 bases from J; junction bases left unmatched: 8. This CDR3 is built from 14 residues. The CDR3 is CASSFMEGASEAFF. The CDR3 coding sequence is TGTGCCAGCAGCTTCATGGAGGGGGCTAGTGAAGCTTTCTTT.

The chain uses TRBV10-3 and TRBJ1-1, with 8 bases that match TRBD1. In germline, CDR1 is ENHRY, CDR2 SYGVKD. V shed 1 base, J shed 7 bases, and the junction held 8 bases outside the gene matches. The CDR3 length is 15 residues. The CDR3 loop reads CAISEYQGARGEAFF. In DNA form, the CDR3 reads TGTGCCATCAGTGAGTACCAGGGGGCGCGAGGTGAAGCTTTCTTT.

CDR3 region: CASSEGLNYGYTF. The DNA of the CDR3 is TGTGCCAGCAGTGAGGGGCTTAACTATGGCTACACCTTC. The rearrangement uses TRBV6-1 and TRBJ1-2; TRBD1 might be the D (5 bases). The germline V gene encodes CDR1 MNHNS and CDR2 SASEGT. Trimming shortened V by 3 bases and J by 1 base, and 6 bases separated the two germline ends. The CDR3 is 13 residues long.

The chain couples TRBV7-4 to TRBJ1-5; 9 nucleotides agree with TRBD1. Germline-derived CDR1 and CDR2 are SGHVT and SQSDAQ. V shed 2 bases and J 4 bases; nucleotides not matched to a gene: 12. The CDR3 runs 18 residues. CDR3 coding DNA: TGTGCCAGCAGCTTAAAACCGGGACAGGGTCTCCTGAATCAGCCCCAGCATTTT. Translated, it gives CASSLKPGQGLLNQPQHF.

The chain has TRBV13 and TRBJ2-6, with D tentatively TRBD2 (6 bases). The CDR3 is 17 residues long. V lost 8 bases and J 0 bases, leaving 17 bases between the germline ends. Germline V CDR1 and CDR2: PRHDT, FYEKMQ (reference sequence). CDR3 amino acids: CASRTSLYSSGANVLTF. CDR3 in DNA: TGTGCCAGCCGAACTAGCCTATACAGCTCTGGGGCCAACGTCCTGACTTTC. Drawing the rest from reference TRBV13 and TRBJ2-6, the complete variable domain is AAGVIQSPRHLIKEKRETATLKCYPIPRHDTVYWYQQGPGQDPQFLISFYEKMQSDKGSIPDRFSAQQFSDYHSELNMSSLELGDSALYFCASRTSLYSSGANVLTFGAGSRLTVL.

DNA of the CDR3: TGTGCCAGCAGCTTAGGCGAGGGGGCTTATGGCTACACCTTC. It is translated as CASSLGEGAYGYTF. V and J are TRBV7-6 and TRBJ1-2; 7 bases fit TRBD1. Germline CDR1 is SGHVS and CDR2 is FNYEAQ. The CDR3 is 14 residues long. The trim removed 1 base at V and 5 bases at J, leaving 4 bases unmatched.

This clone was seen a single time. The V and J genes are TRBV10-2 and TRBJ1-2; possibly TRBD1 for D (6 bases). The CDR3 is made up of 13 amino acids. Germline V lookup: CDR1 WSHSY, CDR2 SAAADI. V gave up 5 bases and J gave up 4 bases, with 11 bases separating them. The CDR3 bases are TGCGCCAGCAGTCCCGGGACACTCTATGGCTACACCTTC. This gives the protein CASSPGTLYGYTF.

V gene TRBV10-2 combines with J gene TRBJ2-3; D gene uncertain. The germline CDR1 and CDR2 sequences are WSHSY and SAAADI. The V gene lost 5 bases and the J gene lost 2 bases, with 11 bases spanning the gap. The CDR3 length is 14 residues. CDR3 in amino acids: CASSIRQPTDTQYF. CDR3 coding DNA: TGCGCCAGCAGTATACGACAACCCACAGATACGCAGTATTTT.